These 26 T cell receptor beta chains were all obtained from the same sample, sequenced in a study of cytomegalovirus exposure and HLA in healthy donors (dated by TCRdb to about 2017). Library construction relied on the immunoSEQ multiplex PCR assay. The multiplex PCR relied on a mix of 60 forward primers for TCR Vbeta segments and 13 reverse primers for TCR Jbeta segments. Sourced from immuneACCESS, this table was stored by TCRdb with only in-frame sequences that have V and J called. A share of the clones is absent; for the studies checked, an unresolved V gene accounts for under half, and the remainder has no known explanation. Within this sample are some 96,000 clones, with about 75% of them counted one time only. The top ten clones comprise around 7% of the sample. The sequencing input was PBMCs. All receptors derive from a man aged 35 to 55 in good health and CMV-seropositive.

The chain is built from TRBV28 and TRBJ1-5, with 7 bases aligning to TRBD1. The CDR3 length is 14 residues. V shed 5 bases and J 7 bases; nucleotides not matched to a gene: 8. Germline CDR1 is MDHEN and CDR2 is SYDVKM. CDR3 amino acids: CASSRQGSGQPQHF. CDR3 coding DNA: TGTGCCAGCAGTAGACAGGGATCGGGGCAGCCCCAGCATTTT.

J is TRBJ2-7 and V is TRBV5-5; 8 bases map to TRBD1. CDR1 is SGHKS, CDR2 YYEKEE, per germline (reference sequence). The CDR3 length is 14 residues. J lost 3 bases, V lost 2 bases, and 4 bases had no gene match. In DNA form, the CDR3 reads TGTGCCAGCAGCTTTGGACAGGGTCGCTACGAGCAGTACTTC. Translation gives CASSFGQGRYEQYF.

The rearrangement links TRBV5-1 to TRBJ1-4, with D possibly TRBD1 on 6 matching bases. The germline V gene has CDR1 SGHRS and CDR2 YFSETQ. This CDR3 region has 15 residues. V was shortened by 4 bases and J by 8 bases, with 18 bases between the two germline ends. CDR3 bases: TGCGCCAGCAGCATCCAAGGCAGGGGAATGGAAAAACTGTTTTTT. Its protein product is CASSIQGRGMEKLFF.

This chain links TRBV19 with TRBJ2-3; D may be TRBD1 (5 bases). Trimming left V 1 base short and J 0 bases short, with 5 bases between. The CDR3 loop spans 14 amino acids. In germline, CDR1 is LNHDA, CDR2 SQIVND (reference sequence). The CDR3 DNA sequence: TGTGCCAGTAGTATAGGACAGAGCACAGATACGCAGTATTTT. It encodes CASSIGQSTDTQYF.

This rearrangement joins TRBV7-2 to TRBJ2-5; D gene uncertain. V lost 4 bases to trimming and J lost 2 bases, with 8 bases between them. Germline CDR1 SGHTA, CDR2 FQGNSA. The CDR3 has 13 amino acids. The CDR3 DNA reads TGTGCCAGCAGCTCCCCATCACAAGAGACCCAGTACTTC. Translated, it gives CASSSPSQETQYF.

This chain connects TRBV15 to TRBJ1-3, with a tentative D call TRBD1 (6 bases). Germline V CDR1 and CDR2: LNHNV, YYDKDF (reference sequence). V gave up 5 bases and J gave up 0 bases, with 11 bases separating them. The CDR3 runs to 15 residues. The CDR3 DNA is TGTGCCACCAGCGTGGACAGAGGCTCTGGAAACACCATATATTTT. Translating gives CATSVDRGSGNTIYF.

This clone has a single count. The J gene is TRBJ2-1, the V gene TRBV5-4, with TRBD1 identical over 8 bases. Per the germline V gene, CDR1 is SGHNT and CDR2 is YYREEE (reference sequence). The V segment lost 5 bases and the J segment 0 bases; nucleotides outside the gene matches: 4. The CDR3 runs to 15 residues. CDR3 DNA: TGTGCCAGCAGACGACAGGGGAGCTCCTACAATGAGCAGTTCTTC. It encodes CASRRQGSSYNEQFF.

The chain links TRBV5-1 to TRBJ2-1, with D maybe TRBD1 (6 bases). Germline V lookup: CDR1 SGHRS, CDR2 YFSETQ. The CDR3 extends over 15 amino acids. The V gene lost 0 bases and the J gene lost 8 bases, with 15 bases spanning the gap. As DNA, the CDR3 is TGCGCCAGCAGCTTGGATTCCACAGGGTTGGATGAGCAGTTCTTC. Translated: CASSLDSTGLDEQFF. The whole variable domain, filled in from reference TRBV5-1 and TRBJ2-1, reads KAGVTQTPRYLIKTRGQQVTLSCSPISGHRSVSWYQQTPGQGLQFLFEYFSETQRNKGNFPGRFSGRQFSNSRSEMNVSTLELGDSALYLCASSLDSTGLDEQFFGPGTRLTVL.

The chain uses TRBV5-1 and TRBJ2-3; a weak D match, TRBD2 (5 bases). V lost 0 bases and J 6 bases, leaving 17 bases between the germline ends. This CDR3 comprises 16 residues. Germline V gives CDR1 SGHRS, CDR2 YFSETQ. CDR3 residues: CASSLGLAGSWDTQYF. The CDR3 nucleotides are TGCGCCAGCAGCTTGGGGCTAGCAGGATCGTGGGATACGCAGTATTTT.

The gene calls are TRBV29-1 and TRBJ2-1; 9 positions agree with TRBD2. The CDR3 extends over 16 amino acids. CDR1 is SQVTM, CDR2 ANQGSEA, per germline. V was pared by 6 bases and J by 4 bases, with 13 bases of the junction left unmatched. The CDR3 reads CSVRRSRLADYNEQFF. The CDR3 DNA sequence: TGCAGCGTCCGAAGGTCTAGACTAGCGGATTACAATGAGCAGTTCTTC.

Concerning this clone itself: The sample carries other DNA sequences with the same CDR3. V usage is TRBV4-3 and J usage is TRBJ2-5; 7 nucleotides agree with TRBD2. V shed 2 bases, J shed 5 bases, and the junction held 17 bases outside the gene matches. CDR1 and CDR2 (germline): LGHNA, YSLEER. The CDR3 spans 18 residues. DNA of the CDR3: TGCGCCAGCAGCCAATCTCGCCCTGGGGGGGTATCTAGTGAGACCCAGTACTTC. Amino acids: CASSQSRPGGVSSETQYF.

V gene TRBV9 combines with J gene TRBJ1-4; D ambiguous. This CDR3 comprises 13 residues. Germline-derived CDR1 and CDR2 are SGDLS and YYNGEE. The V and J ends lost 2 bases and 6 bases respectively, with 8 bases between them. CDR3 bases: TGTGCCAGCAGCGTCGCCGGGGATGAAAAACTGTTTTTT. Translation gives CASSVAGDEKLFF.

Notes on this clone: The junction differs from germline at one of its ends, possibly a read error. The chain carries TRBV10-3 and TRBJ2-7; 10 bases align to TRBD1. The CDR3 totals 15 residues. Germline V gene lookup returns CDR1 ENHRY and CDR2 SYGVKD. The CDR3: CAISPGQGIQDERYF. CDR3 DNA: TGTGCCATCAGTCCGGGACAGGGGATTCAGGACGAGCGGTACTTC.

This clone has more than one count but fewer than ten. The chain recombines TRBV15 with TRBJ1-2; unclear D gene. Germline V gene sequence: CDR1 LNHNV, CDR2 YYDKDF (reference sequence). The CDR3 loop spans 12 amino acids. The germline V and J ends were trimmed by 6 bases and 8 bases, with 13 bases remaining between them. The CDR3 DNA is TGTGCCACCAGGCCTGGAGGCCGCGGCTACACCTTC. This gives the protein CATRPGGRGYTF.

Note on this clone: Mismatch with germline at one junction end may stem from a read error. The chain uses TRBV13 and TRBJ1-4, with 10 bases lining up with TRBD1. Germline CDR1 is PRHDT and CDR2 is FYEKMQ (reference sequence). CDR3 length: 14 residues. The CDR3 is CASSLGTGDEKLFF. For the CDR3, the DNA is TGTGCCAGCAGCCTAGGGACAGGGGATGAAAAACTGTTTTTT.

J is TRBJ1-4 and V is TRBV28, with 7 bases lining up with TRBD1. Germline assignment: CDR1 MDHEN and CDR2 SYDVKM. Trimming removed 7 bases from V and 8 bases from J; junction bases left unmatched: 7. The CDR3 runs to 13 residues. CDR3 sequence: CASNRGREEKLFF. CDR3 DNA: TGTGCCAGCAACAGGGGTAGGGAAGAAAAACTGTTTTTT.

This clone occurred a few times. The chain recombines TRBV10-3 with TRBJ2-7; D might be TRBD2 (6 bases). CDR3 size: 14 residues. Trimming removed 10 bases from V and 2 bases from J, with 18 bases in between. In germline, CDR1 is ENHRY, CDR2 SYGVKD. The CDR3 here is CATRQEGGAYEQYF. For the CDR3, the DNA is TGTGCCACCCGCCAAGAGGGAGGCGCCTACGAGCAGTACTTC.

The chain has TRBV5-1 and TRBJ2-2; a weak D match, TRBD2 (6 bases). This CDR3 spans 15 amino acids. The germline V gene encodes CDR1 SGHRS and CDR2 YFSETQ. Trimming removed 0 bases from V and 7 bases from J, with 13 bases in between. CDR3 DNA sequence: TGCGCCAGCAGCTTGGTGTTCGGGAGTGGCGGGGAGCTGTTTTTT. Translating gives CASSLVFGSGGELFF.

The chain uses TRBV10-3 and TRBJ2-3; 10 bases map to TRBD1. Germline loops: CDR1 ENHRY, CDR2 SYGVKD. V trimming: 6 bases; J trimming: 6 bases; junction bases outside the gene matches: 9. The CDR3 is 15 residues long. The CDR3 DNA sequence: TGTGCCATCAGGGGGGACAGGGGCCCTCTGGATACGCAGTATTTT. It codes for CAIRGDRGPLDTQYF.

The chain combines TRBV5-1 with TRBJ1-4; TRBD1 agrees at 7 bases. Trimming removed 3 bases from V and 1 base from J; junction bases left unmatched: 9. Germline lookup yields CDR1 SGHRS and CDR2 YFSETQ. CDR3 length: 17 amino acids. CDR3 nucleotide sequence: TGCGCCAGCAGCTCCTTACAGGGGTGGGGAACTAATGAAAAACTGTTTTTT. This translates into CASSSLQGWGTNEKLFF.

This chain connects TRBV5-1 to TRBJ2-3, with a tentative D call TRBD1 (5 bases). Trimming took 0 bases from V and 3 from J, leaving 5 bases between them. The CDR3 extends over 13 amino acids. Germline values: CDR1 SGHRS, CDR2 YFSETQ. The CDR3 sequence: CASSLAGTDTQYF. DNA for the CDR3: TGCGCCAGCAGCTTGGCAGGGACAGATACGCAGTATTTT.

The chain has TRBV11-3 and TRBJ2-1; D is perhaps TRBD2 (7 bases). Deletions cut 2 bases from V and 4 bases from J, with 12 bases between. Germline CDR1 SGHNT, CDR2 YENEEA. There are 15 residues in the CDR3. CDR3 sequence (DNA): TGTGCCAGCAGCTTAAGAGGGGGGGCTTACAATGAGCAGTTCTTC. Encoded protein: CASSLRGGAYNEQFF.

The chain carries TRBV5-6 and TRBJ2-1; D is uncertain. Per the germline V gene, CDR1 is SGHDT and CDR2 is YYEEEE. CDR3 length: 12 amino acids. V was trimmed by 3 bases and J by 9 bases, leaving 10 bases between them. The CDR3 nucleotides are TGTGCCAGCAGCTCATACTCGGGTGAGCAGTTCTTC. Encoded protein: CASSSYSGEQFF.

V and J are TRBV6-5 and TRBJ2-7; no definite D call. Germline V gene data show CDR1 as MNHEY and CDR2 as SVGAGI. V lost 6 bases, J lost 2 bases, and 11 bases lay in between. The CDR3 length is 13 residues. The CDR3 DNA reads as TGTGCCAGCAGAAAAGTAGTCACCTACGAGCAGTACTTC. This translates into CASRKVVTYEQYF.

As for this clone: The junction departs from germline at one end; a sequencing error may be responsible. The chain combines TRBV18 with TRBJ2-7; 7 bases map to TRBD1. The CDR3 consists of 13 residues. Germline CDR1 KGHSH, CDR2 LQKENI. The CDR3 nucleotides are TGTGCCAGCTCATCACCGACAGGGAACGAGCAGTACTTC. Amino acid sequence: CASSSPTGNEQYF.

This rearrangement joins TRBV12-5 to TRBJ2-1; 9 bases match TRBD2. This CDR3 contains 15 residues. CDR1 and CDR2 from the germline V gene are LGHNT and FRNRAP. J was trimmed by 8 bases and V by 2 bases; bases with no gene match: 7. The CDR3 spells CASGLPGTSIYEQFF. The CDR3 coding sequence is TGTGCTAGTGGTTTGCCCGGGACTAGCATCTATGAGCAGTTCTTC. Full variable domain (rest looked up from reference TRBV12-5 and TRBJ2-1): DARVTQTPRHKVTEMGQEVTMRCQPILGHNTVFWYRQTMMQGLELLAYFRNRAPLDDSGMPKDRFSAEMPDATLATLKIQPSEPRDSAVYFCASGLPGTSIYEQFFGPGTRLTVL.